What follows describes a single T cell receptor (beta chain). It has no known antigen specificity. Per-nucleotide qualities are absent, and no much larger clonotype sits a single base away. The data belong to a study of blood T cell repertoires in COVID-19 (dated by TCRdb to 2018 to 2021). Notes on the research overall: Samples from collaborators originated in the United States, Italy and Spain and spanned both the acute and convalescent phases of COVID-19. Subjects who had been exposed to COVID-19, were actively infected with it, or had recovered from it provided the deeply sampled blood TCRbeta repertoires that made up the dataset. The prospective study material was composed of cDNA or gDNA derived from T cells, B-cell-depleted T cells, or PBMCs. Samples came from the ongoing ImmuneRACE study (first 160 participants) plus 1,254 subjects from 6 global collaborators. HLA class I and class II types, where available, came from metadata supplied by the sample provider rather than from assay-based typing. The repertoires were released in a freely available public database meant as a resource for research on the immune response to SARS-CoV-2. The sample metadata nearly always contained a de-identified subject ID, COVID-19 status, age in years and sex. Broader findings and caveats from the paper: How much clinical and demographic metadata was included differed by source and by participant, and the metadata was provided uncurated.

TCRbeta CDR3 regions were amplified from genomic DNA using the immunoSEQ Assay, a bias-controlled multiplex PCR. As for how the authors treated the data: The number of nucleated cells in each sample was estimated from the amplification of reference gene primers within the assay. To quantify the absolute abundance of each unique TCRbeta CDR3 rearrangement, sequence reads were collapsed and filtered. Productive Simpson clonality was computed per sample as the square root of Simpson's diversity index over productive rearrangements. TCRdb limited this immuneACCESS table to in-frame rearrangements with V and J called. A share of clones is missing; checked studies link under half to unresolved V genes, and the rest is unexplained. The DNA was the basis for D and trimming; V, J and clone size are from that table. The sample table holds some 200,000 clones, of which around 84% were seen once. The ten largest clones take up 15% to 20% of the sample.

The CDR1 and CDR2 encoded by the germline V gene are SGHVS and FNYEAQ. The CDR3 contains 15 residues, cysteine and phenylalanine counted. Only the CDR3 portion is preserved as DNA: 45 bases, with reading frame beginning at the first base. The germline V end is reduced by 2 bases and the J end by 6 bases; junction bases left unmatched: 2. Collaborating institutions collected whole blood in K2EDTA tubes following their own protocols. For TCRbeta analysis, collaborators shipped samples in one of three forms: frozen whole blood, isolated PBMCs, or DNA extracted from either of those sample types. The source of this sequence is a woman older than 75 with active or convalescent COVID-19. Sequencing input: peripheral blood. The chain couples TRBV7-6 to TRBJ2-1, and 12 bases in between align with TRBD2. The CDR3 region has the sequence CASSLLAGGGNEQFF. The sequence in DNA is TGTGCCAGCAGCTTACTAGCGGGGGGGGGCAATGAGCAGTTCTTC. Beyond the CDR3, the reference TRBV7-6 and TRBJ2-1 genes provide the residues; the full variable domain reads: GAGVSQSPRYKVTKRGQDVALRCDPISGHVSLYWYRQALGQGPEFLTYFNYEAQQDKSGLPNDRFSAERPEGSISTLTIQRTEQRDSAMYRCASSLLAGGGNEQFFGPGTRLTVL.